The 8 T cell receptor beta chains presented below share a single source sample, sequenced in a study of shared clonotypes between healthy human individuals. This table comes from immunoSEQ multiplex PCR, and its TCRdb copy is limited to in-frame clones, with some not included. Of 2 million to 2.5 million clones listed, around 95% were seen once; the top ten hold around 0.13%. The sequencing sample was made of naive CD4+ T cells sorted from blood. This sample's subset: CD45RA+ positively selected. The receptor set was obtained from a man aged 18 to 29 in good health.

The chain employs TRBV7-9 and TRBJ1-2; possible D gene TRBD1, 5 bases. The ends were cut back, 5 bases at V and 3 bases at J, with 16 bases in the middle. Germline CDR1 is SEHNR and CDR2 is FQNEAQ (reference sequence). The CDR3 totals 15 residues. CDR3 nucleotide sequence: TGTGCCAGCAGCAAGACCGTGGCGGGGGACTATGGCTACACCTTC. This sequence encodes CASSKTVAGDYGYTF.

This chain links TRBV5-1 with TRBJ2-2; 12 bases line up with TRBD1. Germline CDR1 reads SGHRS; CDR2 reads YFSETQ. The CDR3 runs to 19 residues. The trim removed 5 bases at V and 2 bases at J, leaving 13 bases unmatched. The CDR3: CASRGQGAIGAPNTGELFF. The CDR3, as DNA: TGCGCCAGCAGGGGACAGGGGGCTATAGGAGCTCCTAACACCGGGGAGCTGTTTTTT.

The gene calls are TRBV27 and TRBJ1-2; no clear D gene. CDR3 length: 12 residues. Looked up from germline, CDR1 is MNHEY and CDR2 is SMNVEV (reference sequence). V lost 10 bases and J lost 3, with 12 bases in between. Written as DNA, the CDR3 is TGTGCCATCTCAGTTGTGGACTATGGCTACACCTTC. Translated: CAISVVDYGYTF.

The V call is TRBV6-1, the J call TRBJ2-7; 11 bases agree with TRBD1. V lost 6 bases to trimming and J lost 3 bases; unmatched junction nucleotides: 7. The CDR3 sequence is 15 residues long. CDR1 and CDR2 from the germline V gene are MNHNS and SASEGT. This chain's CDR3 is CASSGGQGGLYEQYF. Written as DNA, the CDR3 is TGTGCCAGCAGCGGGGGACAGGGGGGTCTCTACGAGCAGTACTTC.

The chain joins TRBV19 to TRBJ2-7; 11 positions match TRBD1. The germline gives CDR1 LNHDA, CDR2 SQIVND (reference sequence). CDR3 length: 15 amino acids. The V and J ends lost 7 bases and 2 bases, in that order; junction bases with no gene match: 7. For the CDR3, the DNA is TGTGCCAGTACCGGGACAGGGGGTCTCACCTACGAGCAGTACTTC. This encodes CASTGTGGLTYEQYF.

This clone was found once. V is TRBV4-3 and J is TRBJ2-7, with 7 bases lining up with TRBD1. CDR3 size: 12 residues. From germline, CDR1 is LGHNA and CDR2 YSLEER. The chain's CDR3 is CARSGQESEQYF. The CDR3 coding sequence is TGCGCTAGATCAGGACAGGAATCCGAGCAGTACTTC.

This chain joins TRBV28 and TRBJ1-2; no reliable D call. The CDR3 length is 13 residues. CDR1 is MDHEN, CDR2 SYDVKM, per germline. The V end lost 9 bases, the J end lost 4 bases, and 15 bases lay between the germline ends. CDR3 in DNA: TGTGCCAGTCATAACTGGGCGGGCTATGGCTACACCTTC. Translation: CASHNWAGYGYTF.

The chain links TRBV27 to TRBJ1-6, with D possibly being TRBD1 (5 bases). There are 13 residues in the CDR3. V lost 5 bases and J 6 bases, leaving 8 bases between the germline ends. Germline assignment: CDR1 MNHEY and CDR2 SMNVEV (reference sequence). This CDR3 is CASSRDRNSPLHF. The CDR3 region has the DNA TGTGCCAGCAGTAGGGACCGTAATTCACCCCTCCACTTT.